Following are 18 T cell receptor beta chains from one sample sequenced in a study of cytomegalovirus exposure and HLA in healthy donors. 60 Vbeta and 13 Jbeta primers were used in PCR. Here immunoSEQ multiplex PCR was the method, and the copy in TCRdb shows in-frame clones only, minus some. Altogether 160,000 or so clones are present, approximately 70% being singletons, with the ten largest covering 4.7%. Sequenced input: PBMCs. The receptors originated from a young man in good health and CMV-seropositive.

The chain joins TRBV30 to TRBJ1-1; a weak D match, TRBD1 (5 bases). Germline V gene lookup returns CDR1 GTSNPN and CDR2 SVGIG (reference sequence). V dropped 4 bases and J dropped 11 bases, with 17 bases sitting between them. The CDR3 is 12 amino acids. CDR3 sequence: CAWKRSQGEAFF. The CDR3 DNA sequence: TGTGCCTGGAAAAGATCGCAGGGCGAGGCTTTCTTT.

The chain employs TRBV7-9 and TRBJ2-7; 7 bases agree with TRBD1. The V gene end was trimmed by 5 bases and the J gene end by 3 bases; junction bases not matched to a gene: 10. Per germline, CDR1 SEHNR and CDR2 FQNEAQ (reference sequence). CDR3 size: 15 residues. The DNA of the CDR3 is TGTGCCAGCAGCCCCGACCCGGGACAGAACTACGAGCAGTACGTC. Protein: CASSPDPGQNYEQYV.

The genes are TRBV11-3 and TRBJ2-3; 14 bases match TRBD2. CDR3 length: 20 residues. The germline V gene encodes CDR1 SGHNT and CDR2 YENEEA. V shed 3 bases, J shed 4 bases, and the junction held 15 bases outside the gene matches. This CDR3 reads CASSFGVPGLAGEEADTQYF. Here the CDR3 DNA reads TGTGCCAGCAGCTTTGGGGTCCCGGGACTAGCGGGAGAGGAAGCAGATACGCAGTATTTT.

J is TRBJ2-7 and V is TRBV11-3, with 7 positions matching TRBD1. The germline gives CDR1 SGHNT, CDR2 YENEEA. V lost 5 bases to trimming and J lost 3 bases; unmatched junction nucleotides: 4. The CDR3 is made up of 13 amino acids. Written as DNA, the CDR3 is TGTGCCAGCAGCATCGGACAGGACTACGAGCAGTACGTC. Amino acids: CASSIGQDYEQYV.

This clone was seen once. The chain carries TRBV5-1 and TRBJ2-3; possibly TRBD1 for D (6 bases). This CDR3 comprises 15 residues. Germline values: CDR1 SGHRS, CDR2 YFSETQ. V lost 0 bases and J 2 bases, leaving 10 bases between the germline ends. CDR3 in DNA: TGCGCCAGCAGCTTGGAAGGACAGCACACAGATACGCAGTATTTT. It yields the protein CASSLEGQHTDTQYF.

The rearrangement links TRBV2 to TRBJ1-5; tentative D call: TRBD1 (5 bases). V lost 7 bases, J lost 1 base, and 11 bases lay in between. Per germline, CDR1 SNHLY and CDR2 FYNNEI. This CDR3 is built from 14 residues. DNA of the CDR3: TGTGCCAGCATGGGGCAGCGCAGCAATCAGCCCCAGCATTTT. It specifies CASMGQRSNQPQHF.

This chain links TRBV6-1 with TRBJ1-1; D is uncertain. Looked up from germline, CDR1 is MNHNS and CDR2 is SASEGT. CDR3 size: 14 residues. V lost 2 bases and J lost 6, with 13 bases in between. The CDR3 loop is CASSEPGKGAEAFF. The CDR3 bases are TGTGCCAGCAGTGAACCGGGGAAAGGAGCTGAAGCTTTCTTT.

V and J are TRBV4-2 and TRBJ1-1; D is perhaps TRBD1 (6 bases). The ends were cut back, 4 bases at V and 4 bases at J, with 16 bases in the middle. The CDR3 has 15 amino acids. Per germline, CDR1 LGHNA and CDR2 YNFKEQ. The CDR3 sequence is CASSLADRPGTEAFF. As DNA, the CDR3 is TGTGCCAGCAGCCTAGCCGACAGGCCGGGCACTGAAGCTTTCTTT.

For the CDR3, the DNA is TGTGCCAGCAGTCCCGTCCTAGCGGGGGGGCGAGAGACCCAGTACTTC. This translates into CASSPVLAGGRETQYF. J is TRBJ2-5 and V is TRBV25-1; TRBD2 matches at 12 bases. Germline CDR1 reads MGHDK; CDR2 reads SYGVNS. The CDR3 has 16 amino acids. After removal of 5 bases from V and 4 bases from J, the junction contained 8 bases not matched to a gene.

This sequence joins TRBV6-1 and TRBJ2-7, with unresolved D. The germline V gene encodes CDR1 MNHNS and CDR2 SASEGT. The CDR3 spans 14 residues. The V end was cut by 4 bases, the J end by 0 bases, with 10 bases between. The CDR3 spells CASSALTGSYEQYV. CDR3 DNA: TGTGCCAGCAGTGCCCTGACTGGCTCCTACGAGCAGTACGTC.

The rearrangement joins TRBV28 to TRBJ1-2, with D possibly matching TRBD1 (6 bases). Germline CDR1 MDHEN, CDR2 SYDVKM. This CDR3 region has 11 residues. V was cut by 6 bases and J by 8 bases, with 10 bases left in between. CDR3 protein: CASRGAGGYTF. CDR3 coding DNA: TGTGCCAGCAGGGGGGCCGGGGGCTACACCTTC.

The chain carries TRBV7-8 and TRBJ1-1; tentative D call: TRBD1 (6 bases). Germline V gene lookup returns CDR1 SGHVS and CDR2 FQNEAQ. The CDR3 covers 14 residues. The V end was cut by 0 bases, the J end by 10 bases, with 15 bases between. Here the CDR3 reads CASSLAPRGFRAFF. The CDR3 region has the DNA TGTGCCAGCAGCTTAGCGCCCAGGGGCTTCCGAGCTTTCTTT.

The chain carries TRBV10-3 and TRBJ2-1; TRBD1 matches at 8 bases. The CDR3 totals 11 residues. Germline CDR1 is ENHRY and CDR2 is SYGVKD. With 6 bases clipped from V and 8 bases from J, the junction kept 0 bases outside the gene matches. CDR3 in amino acids: CAIRTGDEQFF. CDR3 DNA: TGTGCCATCAGGACAGGGGATGAGCAGTTCTTC.

Details on this clone: Compared with germline, one end of the junction differs, possibly owing to a read error. The chain joins TRBV2 to TRBJ1-2, with 7 bases aligning to TRBD1. The CDR3 runs 16 residues. Looked up from germline, CDR1 is SNHLY and CDR2 is FYNNEI. For the CDR3, the DNA is TGTGCCAGCAGTGCTCTGATGACAGGGAGGACCTATGGCTACACCTTT. Its protein product is CASSALMTGRTYGYTF.

The chain employs TRBV28 and TRBJ1-2; D remains ambiguous. CDR1 and CDR2 (germline): MDHEN, SYDVKM. V was shortened by 5 bases and J by 4 bases, with 17 bases between the two germline ends. The CDR3 runs to 15 residues. The CDR3 loop is CASSPPMAAAYGYTF. In DNA, the CDR3 is TGTGCCAGCAGTCCCCCCATGGCAGCGGCCTATGGCTACACCTTC.

The chain employs TRBV5-1 and TRBJ2-4; 7 nucleotides align to TRBD1. There are 15 residues in the CDR3. Unmatched junction bases numbered 7, after V lost 4 bases and J lost 3 bases. CDR1 is SGHRS and CDR2 is YFSETQ in the germline V gene. The CDR3 DNA follows: TGCGCCAGCAGCAAGACAGGGTCGGACAAAAACATTCAGTACTTC. It specifies CASSKTGSDKNIQYF.

In its sample, this clone was seen a few times. J is TRBJ1-2 and V is TRBV11-2; TRBD1 aligns across 7 bases. The CDR3 has 13 amino acids. Germline V lookup: CDR1 SGHAT, CDR2 FQNNGV. The V and J ends lost 5 bases and 3 bases, in that order; junction bases with no gene match: 3. The CDR3 spells CASSPGQYYGYTF. The CDR3 region has the DNA TGTGCCAGCAGCCCGGGACAGTACTATGGCTACACCTTC.

The chain uses TRBV6-5 and TRBJ1-2; a possible D gene is TRBD1 (5 bases). The CDR3 consists of 13 residues. Trimming cost V 5 bases and J 6 bases, with 13 bases left between them. Germline loops: CDR1 MNHEY, CDR2 SVGAGI. CDR3 nucleotide sequence: TGTGCCAGCAGTCGCGGGGGGGGGAATGGCTACACCTTC. Its translation: CASSRGGGNGYTF.